The T cell receptor (beta chain) under discussion was sequenced for a study of TIL therapy for anti-PD-1-resistant metastatic lung cancer. Study background: Progressing patients received lymphodepletion, expanded TIL infusion and IL-2. Half of patients were current or former smokers. Median tumor PD-L1 proportion score was approximately 5.7%. Study outcomes and limitations: The baseline peripheral repertoire was partially replaced by infused TIL clonotypes that later decayed.

Documented time point: pre-treatment sample, taken before nivolumab and TIL therapy. The libraries were made with immunoSEQ v3. Clones were sequenced by immunoSEQ multiplex PCR, and TCRdb holds only the in-frame ones, with some missing. Of nearly 60,000 clones listed, more than 60% are singletons. The CDR3 extends over 12 amino acids. Germline V lookup: CDR1 SGHRS, CDR2 YFSETQ. The V and J ends lost 0 bases and 7 bases respectively, with 8 bases between them. As to this clone: Its target is unknown.

Sequenced material: blood, taken at baseline. The source is a person aged 25-80 years with non-small cell lung cancer. This chain links TRBV5-1 with TRBJ2-7; D remains unclear. The CDR3 nucleotides are TGCGCCAGCAGCTTGGATGGGTGGGAGCAGTACTTC. Amino acids: CASSLDGWEQYF.